This T cell receptor (beta chain) was identified during a study of T cell changes during pregnancy in multiple sclerosis. The table came from immunoSEQ multiplex PCR; TCRdb's copy has only in-frame clones and leaves some out. The sample holds some 99,000 clones, over 85% seen once. The receptor was derived from a female donor with multiple sclerosis, enrolled in a pregnancy study. The material sequenced was peripheral blood, taken after pregnancy.

The CDR3 sequence: CASSLRDSNYGYTF. The CDR3 nucleotides read TGTGCCAGCAGCCTCCGGGACAGCAACTATGGCTACACCTTC. The rearrangement joins TRBV11-2 to TRBJ1-2, with 7 bases matching TRBD1. The CDR3 has 14 amino acids. The trim removed 5 bases at V and 2 bases at J, leaving 5 bases unmatched. Germline CDR1 reads SGHAT; CDR2 reads FQNNGV.